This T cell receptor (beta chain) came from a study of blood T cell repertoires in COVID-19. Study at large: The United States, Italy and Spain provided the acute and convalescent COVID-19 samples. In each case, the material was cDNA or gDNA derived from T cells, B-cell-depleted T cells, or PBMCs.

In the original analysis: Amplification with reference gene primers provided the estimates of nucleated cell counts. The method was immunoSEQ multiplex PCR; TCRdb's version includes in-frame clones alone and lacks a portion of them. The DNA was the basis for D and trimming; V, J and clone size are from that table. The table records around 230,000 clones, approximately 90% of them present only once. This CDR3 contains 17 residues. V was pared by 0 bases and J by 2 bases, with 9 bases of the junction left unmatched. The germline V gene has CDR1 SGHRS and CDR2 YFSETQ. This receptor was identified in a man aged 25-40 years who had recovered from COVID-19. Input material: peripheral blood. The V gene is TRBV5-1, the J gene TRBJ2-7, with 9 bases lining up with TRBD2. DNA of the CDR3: TGCGCCAGCAGCTTGGGGCTAGCGGGGAGTGGAGCCTACGAGCAGTACTTC. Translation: CASSLGLAGSGAYEQYF. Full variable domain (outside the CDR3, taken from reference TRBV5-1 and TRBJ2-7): KAGVTQTPRYLIKTRGQQVTLSCSPISGHRSVSWYQQTPGQGLQFLFEYFSETQRNKGNFPGRFSGRQFSNSRSEMNVSTLELGDSALYLCASSLGLAGSGAYEQYFGPGTRLTVT.